Below, one TCR beta chain is given with its context. The data originate from a study of identifying expanded T cells in peripheral blood. The CDR3 extends over 16 amino acids. Trimming stripped 8 bases from V and 5 bases from J, with 26 bases between. Germline V lookup: CDR1 SQVTM, CDR2 ANQGSEA. Profiling relied on immunoSEQ multiplex PCR, and the TCRdb table lists in-frame clones only, not all of them. The repertoire includes 60,000 to 70,000 clones, approximately 89% of them detected once, and around 4.8% sits in the top ten. The source of this sequence is a person between 18 and 70 years old in good health. The sequencing input was blood. The rearrangement links TRBV29-1 to TRBJ2-3, with a tentative D call TRBD2 (6 bases). This CDR3 is CSSKVGGPNVVDTQYF. As DNA, the CDR3 is TGCAGCTCAAAAGTGGGGGGTCCTAATGTGGTAGATACGCAGTATTTT.